The source of this TCR beta chain is a study of CD8 T cells in Susac syndrome. Broader study findings: Detection of Susac-specific public clones gave some 15 in total CD8+ repertoires and roughly 5 in CD8+ TEMRA repertoires.

TCR beta sequencing was performed on blood CD8+ and CD4+ T cells. Roughly 0.45 to 1 ug RNA was reverse transcribed with random hexamers. Amplification of TCR beta CDR3 was carried out by immunoSEQ multiplex PCR, which covered 54 Vbeta and 13 Jbeta segments. TCRdb re-called the immunoSEQ multiplex PCR reads with MiXCR, one entry per CDR3 protein. The table includes approximately 190,000 distinct CDR3 sequences, 85% to 95% detected once. On this clonotype: What it binds is unknown.

The origin of this receptor is a human donor with Susac syndrome. Sequencing used CD8+ T cells from PBMCs.

The CDR3 sequence is CASSLVDGSYEQYF. CDR3 bases: TGTGCCAGCAGTTTGGTTGACGGGTCCTACGAGCAGTACTTC. This chain joins TRBV28 and TRBJ2-7; D remains unclear. The V end lost 3 bases, the J end lost 1 base, and 10 bases lay between the germline ends. Germline V CDR1 and CDR2: MDHEN, SYDVKM. CDR3 size: 14 residues.